This T cell receptor (beta chain) was sequenced for a study of post-analysis software for immune sequencing data. On the study more broadly: As for disease course, relapsing-remitting, secondary progressive and progressive-relapsing multiple sclerosis were all included. General study results and limits: Those with multiple sclerosis, the patient group, showed significantly lower normalized Chao1 diversity than controls. The five TRBV segments detected at higher frequency in patients than in controls included TRBV5-6, TRBV5-1 and TRBV20-1.

In germline, CDR1 is LGHDT, CDR2 YNNKEL (reference sequence). The CDR3 is 11 amino acids. Unique molecular identifiers tagged the TCR beta cDNA libraries. Input amounts of roughly 0.9 to 10 million T cells were used. These gave 500,000 or so cDNA molecules, so each molecule approximated one T cell. One entry per CDR3 protein results from TCRdb running MiXCR on the PCR reads. The table records about 680,000 distinct CDR3 sequences, 55% to 70% of them present only once. Of note for this clonotype: Antigen unknown.

The origin of this receptor is a girl aged 2-10 years with multiple sclerosis. The sequenced sample consisted of blood. This chain connects TRBV3-1 to TRBJ2-5; D ambiguous. The end of the DNA fits TRBJ2-7 better, so the J call may be wrong. The CDR3 region is CASSQGREQYF. CDR3 DNA: TGTGCCAGCAGCCAAGGCCGCGAGCAGTACTTC.